This T cell receptor (beta chain) is from a study of T cell responses to AZD1222 COVID-19 vaccine. Turning to the study itself: Combined were second doses at about 4 or about 12 weeks.

To note about this clone: The antigen is unknown.

The germline V gene encodes CDR1 LNHDA and CDR2 SQIVND (reference sequence). With 5 bases removed from V and 1 base from J, the gap between germline ends came to 11 bases. This CDR3 contains 14 residues. Whole-study results and caveats: Donors were largely white British and mainly female; clonal diversity was possibly underestimated. Of the AZD1222 recipients, only 5 or 6 were seropositive at baseline. Unmutated variant regions are reportedly targeted by nearly half of spike-specific TCRs.

TCRdb keeps only in-frame clones here, not all; method: immunoSEQ multiplex PCR. The table has roughly 150,000 clones, around 84% seen once; the top ten hold roughly 4%. The sequences come from peripheral blood, collected on day 0 of AZD1222 vaccination. The chain joins TRBV19 to TRBJ1-1, with D maybe TRBD1 (6 bases). This receptor was obtained from an adult in good health. The CDR3 loop reads CASSAPGQNTEAFF. The DNA of the CDR3 is TGTGCCAGTAGTGCCCCGGGACAGAACACTGAAGCTTTCTTT.